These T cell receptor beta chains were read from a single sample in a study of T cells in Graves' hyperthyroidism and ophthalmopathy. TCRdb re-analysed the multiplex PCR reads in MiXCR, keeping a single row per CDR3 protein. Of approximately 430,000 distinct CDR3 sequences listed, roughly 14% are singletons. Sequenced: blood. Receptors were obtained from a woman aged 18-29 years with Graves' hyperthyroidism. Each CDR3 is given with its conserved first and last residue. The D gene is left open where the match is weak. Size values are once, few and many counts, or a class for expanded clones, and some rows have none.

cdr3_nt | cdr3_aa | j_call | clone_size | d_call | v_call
TGTGCCACCAGCACCTCAGGGGGCGCCGGTCAGCCCCAGCATTTT | CATSTSGGAGQPQHF | TRBJ1-5 | many | TRBD1 | TRBV15
TGCAGTGCTAGGTACGGGGGGGCCGGAGATACGCAGTATTTT | CSARYGGAGDTQYF | TRBJ2-3 | many | TRBD2 | TRBV20-1
TGTGCCAGCAGCCCGGGACAGGGGGCTTCTCGGACTAATGAAAAACTGTTTTTT | CASSPGQGASRTNEKLFF | TRBJ1-4 | . | TRBD1 | TRBV3-1
TGTGCCAGCAGCTTAGCCGCGGGGTACTACGAGCAGTACTTC | CASSLAAGYYEQYF | TRBJ2-7 | many | . | TRBV7-2
TGTGCCAGCAGCCCTTCAAACGGTGGCACTGAAGCTTTCTTT | CASSPSNGGTEAFF | TRBJ1-1 | few | . | TRBV5-4
TGCGCCAGCAGCCAACAGGGGGCAGGGGTCGAGCAGTTCTTC | CASSQQGAGVEQFF | TRBJ2-1 | . | TRBD1 | TRBV4-1
TGTGCCAGCAGTTACCGTGGACTAGCGGGGGGCAGGTCCTACGAGCAGTACTTC | CASSYRGLAGGRSYEQYF | TRBJ2-7 | many | TRBD2 | TRBV6-5
TGTGCCAGCAGTTTCGAGGCTTTTCAGCCCCAGCATTTT | CASSFEAFQPQHF | TRBJ1-5 | few | . | TRBV12-3/TRBV12-4
TGTGCCAGCAGCCCTGGCCTGGCGGAGAATGAAAAACTGTTTTTT | CASSPGLAENEKLFF | TRBJ1-4 | few | . | TRBV27
TGTGCCAGCAGTGAATTGAGAGCGGGAGGGCTGAATGAGCAGTTCTTC | CASSELRAGGLNEQFF | TRBJ2-1 | . | TRBD2 | TRBV2
TGTGCCAGCAGTTACACCTCTAGCTATGGCTACACCTTC | CASSYTSSYGYTF | TRBJ1-2 | . | . | TRBV6-6
TGTGCCAGCAGTTTATATTCGGCAGGGACCTCCTACGAGCAGTACTTC | CASSLYSAGTSYEQYF | TRBJ2-7 | few | . | TRBV28
TGTGCCAGCAGCCCACGGACAGGGAAGCCCCAGCATTTT | CASSPRTGKPQHF | TRBJ1-5 | . | TRBD1 | TRBV11-2
TGTGCCAGCTCACCTCAGGCTCATAGCAATCAGCCCCAGCATTTT | CASSPQAHSNQPQHF | TRBJ1-5 | many | . | TRBV18
TGTGCCAGTAGCTTGTTATTCGCTAGCAATCAGCCCCAGCATTTT | CASSLLFASNQPQHF | TRBJ1-5 | . | . | TRBV19
TGCAGTGCCTCCACGCCAGCGCCCGATACGCAGTATTTT | CSASTPAPDTQYF | TRBJ2-3 | few | . | TRBV20-1
TGCAGTGCTACGCGAACAGGGTCGAGCTCCTACAATGAGCAGTTCTTC | CSATRTGSSSYNEQFF | TRBJ2-1 | once | . | TRBV20-1
TGTGCCAGCAGCCGGAGGGGGGAGCAGTTCTTC | CASSRRGEQFF | TRBJ2-1 | many | . | TRBV5-8
TGTGCCAGCAGAAGTAATACCGGGGAGCTGTTTTTT | CASRSNTGELFF | TRBJ2-2 | many | . | TRBV5-1